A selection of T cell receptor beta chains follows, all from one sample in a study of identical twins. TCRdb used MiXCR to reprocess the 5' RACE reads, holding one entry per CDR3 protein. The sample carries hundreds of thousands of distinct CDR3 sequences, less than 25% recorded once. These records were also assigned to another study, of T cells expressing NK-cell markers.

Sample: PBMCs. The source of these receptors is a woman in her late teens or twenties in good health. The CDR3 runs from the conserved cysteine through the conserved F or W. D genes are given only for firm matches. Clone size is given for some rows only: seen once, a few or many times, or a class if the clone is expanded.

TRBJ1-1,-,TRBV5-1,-,TGCGCCAGCAGCGATAACAGTCCTGAAGCTTTCTTT,CASSDNSPEAFF
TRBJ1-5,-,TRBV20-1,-,TGCAGTGGTAAGGATGAGGGCAATCAGCCCCAGCATTTT,CSGKDEGNQPQHF
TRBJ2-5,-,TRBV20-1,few,TGCAGTGCTGGCCAAGGGGGGACGGAGACCCAGTACTTC,CSAGQGGTETQYF
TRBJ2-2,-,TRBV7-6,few,TGTGCCAGCAGCCCCATCGACAGGCAGAGCGGGGAGCTGTTTTTT,CASSPIDRQSGELFF
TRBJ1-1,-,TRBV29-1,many,TGCAGCGTTGGGGGTCTCACTGAAGCTTTCTTT,CSVGGLTEAFF
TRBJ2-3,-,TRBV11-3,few,TGTGCCAGCAGTGCGGGACACCAACTTAGCACAGATACGCAGTATTTT,CASSAGHQLSTDTQYF
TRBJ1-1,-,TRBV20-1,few,TGCAGTGCGCCAGACCTGAACACTGAAGCTTTCTTT,CSAPDLNTEAFF
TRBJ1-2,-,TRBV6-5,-,TGTGCCAGCAGTTACGGTGGACCAAACTATGGCTACACCTTC,CASSYGGPNYGYTF
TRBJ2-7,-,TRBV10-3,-,TGTGCCATCCAGGGAGACAGCACCTACGAGCAGTACTTC,CAIQGDSTYEQYF
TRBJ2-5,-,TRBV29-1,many,TGCAGCTGGACGGTGGGACGGGGGACCCAGTACTTC,CSWTVGRGTQYF
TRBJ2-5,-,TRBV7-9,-,TGTGCCAGCAGCCTAACCCTCAGGGGTACGGAGACCCAGTACTTC,CASSLTLRGTETQYF
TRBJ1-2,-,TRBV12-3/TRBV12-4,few,TGTGCCAGCAGGGCTTTGGACTATGGCTACACCTTC,CASRALDYGYTF